Below, one T cell receptor (beta chain) is given with its context. The assay was immunoSEQ multiplex PCR, and TCRdb's table has in-frame clones only and misses some. Of 75,000 or so clones listed, 95% are singletons. This specimen belongs to a study of technical replicates of blood from four donors. Input material: T cells isolated from PBMCs. The clonotype was recovered from a human donor in good health.

CDR3 sequence reads: CASSAGTSDNEQFF. As DNA, the CDR3 is TGCGCCAGCAGCGCCGGGACTAGTGATAATGAGCAGTTCTTC. This chain links TRBV5-1 with TRBJ2-1; 8 nucleotides align to TRBD2. This CDR3 is 14 amino acids long. V was clipped by 4 bases and J by 7 bases; unmatched bases: 7. In germline, CDR1 is SGHRS, CDR2 YFSETQ.